These T cell receptor beta chains were read from a single sample in a study of metastatic and nonmetastatic thyroid tumors. TCRdb ran MiXCR on the PCR reads. Of about 85,000 clones in the sample, around 7.8% are singletons; the top ten hold around 8.8%. The sequenced sample was blood. All receptors come from a female donor with papillary thyroid cancer or a benign thyroid nodule (not recorded which). Some clones in this sample may be carry-over from other donors' samples. Both conserved end residues are part of each CDR3. Each record gives: V gene, J gene, clone size, D gene, CDR3 DNA, CDR3 protein. The D gene is left open where the match is weak. The size entry is marked missing in some rows and otherwise reads once, few, many or a size class.

>TRBV30|TRBJ1-1|many|.
TGTGCCTGGATCTACAACATGGACACTGAAGCTTTCTTT
CAWIYNMDTEAFF
>TRBV20-1|TRBJ2-3|many|TRBD2
TGCAGTGCTAGGACACTAGCGGGGGGCTACACAGATACGCAGTATTTT
CSARTLAGGYTDTQYF
>TRBV12-5|TRBJ2-3|many|.
TGTGCTAGTGGTTTGCAGGGAACTAGCACAGATACGCAGTATTTT
CASGLQGTSTDTQYF
>TRBV3-1|TRBJ2-4|many|.
TGTGCCAGCAGCCAAGGAGGGTTGAACATTCAGTACTTC
CASSQGGLNIQYF
>TRBV5-1|TRBJ1-4|many|TRBD1
TGCGCCAGCAGCTCCCGGGACAGGGGAGGTGAAAAACTGTTTTTT
CASSSRDRGGEKLFF
>TRBV6-1|TRBJ2-7|many|.
TGTGCCAGCATGGGTAGCTCCGAGCAGTACTTC
CASMGSSEQYF
>TRBV20-1|TRBJ2-7|many|.
TGCAGTGCTAGAGGGGGGGCCCGGGACTACGAGCAGTACTTC
CSARGGARDYEQYF
>TRBV12-3/TRBV12-4|TRBJ1-4|many|.
TGTGCCAGCAGCCCTCTTACACCGGAAAAACTGTTTTTT
CASSPLTPEKLFF
>TRBV9|TRBJ2-5|few|TRBD1
TGTGCCAGCAGCGTCGAGGACAGGCAAGAGACCCAGTACTTC
CASSVEDRQETQYF
>TRBV5-1|TRBJ2-5|.|.
TGCGCCAGCAGCCGGCTACAGCAAGAGACCCAGTACTTC
CASSRLQQETQYF
>TRBV2|TRBJ1-4|many|.
TGTGCCAGCAACCTGGAACCCCGTTTGGAAAAACTGTTTTTT
CASNLEPRLEKLFF
>TRBV20-1|TRBJ1-6|many|TRBD1
TGCAGTGCTAGAGATGCCCAGACAGGGGGAGAGTCACCCCTCCACTTT
CSARDAQTGGESPLHF
>TRBV6-1|TRBJ2-7|many|.
TGTGCCAGCAGTGCGGGACATAGCTACGAGCAGTACTTC
CASSAGHSYEQYF
>TRBV11-1|TRBJ1-3|medium-sized|.
TGTGCCAGCAGCGTCGACACATACTCTGGAAACACCATATATTTT
CASSVDTYSGNTIYF
>TRBV14|TRBJ1-2|many|.
TGTGCCAGCAGCCAGGGCCTACGAGGATATGGCTACACCTTC
CASSQGLRGYGYTF
>TRBV5-1|TRBJ2-6|many|TRBD1
TGCGCCAGCAGCCTAGGACAGGGTTGGGCTGGGGCCAACGTCCTGACTTTC
CASSLGQGWAGANVLTF
>TRBV20-1|TRBJ2-5|many|.
TGCAGTGCTAGAGACGACCCGGGGGGCCCGGATGAGACCCAGTACTTC
CSARDDPGGPDETQYF
>TRBV20-1|TRBJ1-1|many|.
TGCAGTGCTAGAGATCAGGGGCGAGGGCGGGGCACTGAAGCTTTCTTT
CSARDQGRGRGTEAFF
>TRBV2|TRBJ2-3|many|TRBD2
TGTGCCAGCAGTGGGAAGGGACTAGCGGTAGATACGCAGTATTTT
CASSGKGLAVDTQYF
>TRBV10-3|TRBJ1-2|.|TRBD1
TGTGCCACCCGGGGAGGGGGCGACGGCTACACCTTC
CATRGGGDGYTF
>TRBV6-1|TRBJ1-2|.|TRBD1
TGTGCCAGCACCCCTCTCGGGACAGCAAATAACTATGGCTACACCTTC
CASTPLGTANNYGYTF
>TRBV2|TRBJ2-2|many|TRBD1
TGTGCCAGCAGTGAAACTGGGACAGGGAGGGCATCCGGGGAGCTGTTTTTT
CASSETGTGRASGELFF
>TRBV2|TRBJ2-7|many|TRBD1
TGTGCCAGCAGCTCCGGGACAGAAACCTACGAGCAGTACTTC
CASSSGTETYEQYF
>TRBV27|TRBJ2-7|.|.
TGTGCCAGCAGTTTAGGCCTGATCTACGAGCAGTACTTC
CASSLGLIYEQYF
>TRBV6-2/TRBV6-3|TRBJ2-1|many|.
TGTGCCAGCAGTCCCTATGATGAGCAGTTCTTC
CASSPYDEQFF
>TRBV28|TRBJ2-1|.|.
TGTGCCAGAAATTTATCCATCGGGGCCCCAGGTATTAATGAGCAGTTCTTC
CARNLSIGAPGINEQFF
>TRBV29-1|TRBJ1-2|few|.
TGCAGCGTTGGACAAGGCGGCTACACCTTC
CSVGQGGYTF
>TRBV25-1|TRBJ2-7|many|TRBD1
TGTGCCAGCAGTAACTTGGACAGGGGGCAGTACTTC
CASSNLDRGQYF